This entry lists 31 T cell receptor beta chains sequenced from one sample in a study of OX40 agonist ivuxolimab in advanced cancers. The assay was immunoSEQ multiplex PCR, and TCRdb's table has in-frame clones only and misses some. The table records about 52,000 clones, over 80% of them present only once. The sequencing used CD4+ or CD8+ T cells sorted from blood, collected in a trial of the OX40 agonist ivuxolimab. The source is an adult with an advanced solid tumor such as melanoma, head and neck, liver or kidney cancer.

The chain recombines TRBV18 with TRBJ2-7, with TRBD1 identical over 10 bases. Trimming cost V 6 bases and J 3 bases; bases outside gene matches: 14. Germline CDR1 KGHSH, CDR2 LQKENI. This CDR3 contains 17 residues. The CDR3 is CASSRGTGDIIRYEQYF. The CDR3 DNA follows: TGTGCCAGCTCCCGAGGGACAGGGGACATAATACGCTACGAGCAGTACTTC.

V and J are TRBV9 and TRBJ2-2; 8 bases match TRBD2. The CDR3 has 17 residues. The germline V gene encodes CDR1 SGDLS and CDR2 YYNGEE. After removal of 4 bases from V and 4 bases from J, the junction contained 12 bases not matched to a gene. The chain's CDR3 is CASSRTSGGGSTGELFF. The CDR3 DNA reads as TGTGCCAGCAGCCGGACGAGCGGGGGTGGGAGCACCGGGGAGCTGTTTTTT. The variable domain in full, with the rest retrieved from reference TRBV9 and TRBJ2-2, is DSGVTQTPKHLITATGQRVTLRCSPRSGDLSVYWYQQSLDQGLQFLIQYYNGEERAKGNILERFSAQQFPDLHSELNLSSLELGDSALYFCASSRTSGGGSTGELFFGEGSRLTVL.

V and J are TRBV19 and TRBJ2-5; tentative D call: TRBD1 (6 bases). Trimming removed 7 bases at V and 3 bases at J, with 9 bases between. This CDR3 has 12 amino acids. CDR1 is LNHDA and CDR2 is SQIVND in the germline V gene (reference sequence). CDR3 residues: CASNDRKETQYF. Written as DNA, the CDR3 is TGTGCCAGTAACGACAGGAAAGAGACCCAGTACTTC.

CDR3 in amino acids: CASSLGTSGGRTDTQYF. CDR3 nucleotide sequence: TGTGCCAGCAGCTTAGGGACTAGCGGAGGGAGGACAGATACGCAGTATTTT. The chain employs TRBV11-2 and TRBJ2-3; 10 bases line up with TRBD2. The CDR3 spans 17 residues. Germline CDR1 reads SGHAT; CDR2 reads FQNNGV. The V segment lost 1 base and the J segment 3 bases; nucleotides outside the gene matches: 7.

This clone was observed a few times. V usage is TRBV4-1 and J usage is TRBJ2-1; 8 bases are shared with TRBD2. Germline assignment: CDR1 MGHRA and CDR2 YSYEKL. Trimming cost V 4 bases and J 6 bases; bases outside gene matches: 5. This CDR3 spans 14 amino acids. The CDR3 protein is CASSPTSVANEQFF. The CDR3 DNA is TGCGCCAGCAGCCCGACTAGCGTGGCCAATGAGCAGTTCTTC.

J is TRBJ2-1 and V is TRBV6-5; 8 nucleotides match TRBD2. The CDR3 has 16 amino acids. J was trimmed by 3 bases and V by 0 bases; bases with no gene match: 4. CDR1 MNHEY and CDR2 SVGAGI come from the germline V gene. CDR3 coding DNA: TGTGCCAGCAGTTACTCGAGCGGGAGACTCTACAATGAGCAGTTCTTC. As protein: CASSYSSGRLYNEQFF.

This chain links TRBV10-3 with TRBJ2-7; D tentatively fits TRBD1 or TRBD2 (5 bases each). Looked up from germline, CDR1 is ENHRY and CDR2 is SYGVKD. This CDR3 region has 12 residues. V gave up 9 bases and J gave up 2 bases, with 11 bases separating them. This CDR3 reads CAMGTATYEQYF. For the CDR3, the DNA is TGTGCCATGGGGACGGCAACCTACGAGCAGTACTTC.

The V call is TRBV7-2, the J call TRBJ2-3, with a possible D match to TRBD2 (5 bases). The CDR3 covers 14 residues. Deletions cut 5 bases from V and 4 bases from J, with 13 bases between. Per the germline V gene, CDR1 is SGHTA and CDR2 is FQGNSA. The CDR3, as DNA: TGTGCCAGCAGCCGTTGGACTGCTTCAGATACGCAGTATTTT. This gives the protein CASSRWTASDTQYF. Full variable domain (missing parts from reference TRBV7-2 and TRBJ2-3): GAGVSQSPSNKVTEKGKDVELRCDPISGHTALYWYRQSLGQGLEFLIYFQGNSAPDKSGLPSDRFSAERTGGSVSTLTIQRTQQEDSAVYLCASSRWTASDTQYFGPGTRLTVL.

The chain recombines TRBV10-1 with TRBJ2-3; D is unclear. With 3 bases removed from V and 3 bases from J, the gap between germline ends came to 7 bases. The CDR3 contains 13 residues. Per the germline V gene, CDR1 is WNHNN and CDR2 is SYGVQD (reference sequence). For the CDR3, the DNA is TGCGCCAGCAGTGACCCGCTAACAGATACGCAGTATTTT. Protein sequence: CASSDPLTDTQYF.

In regard to this clone: The same CDR3 is also encoded by other DNA sequences in this sample. The rearrangement links TRBV12-5 to TRBJ1-2; D gene ambiguous. In germline, CDR1 is LGHNT, CDR2 FRNRAP. Deletions cut 0 bases from V and 6 bases from J, with 17 bases between. CDR3 length equals 16 residues. CDR3 sequence (DNA): TGTGCTAGTGGTTTGGTACCTCCGCAGGAAGAGGATGGCTACACCTTC. As protein: CASGLVPPQEEDGYTF.

The gene calls are TRBV4-1 and TRBJ1-1; maybe TRBD1 (5 bases). The CDR3 is made up of 17 amino acids. Germline V gene data show CDR1 as MGHRA and CDR2 as YSYEKL. V was cut by 1 base and J by 1 base, with 16 bases left in between. This CDR3 reads CASSQGRMTVPNTEAFF. CDR3 in DNA: TGCGCCAGCAGCCAAGGGAGGATGACAGTTCCGAACACTGAAGCTTTCTTT.

The V and J genes are TRBV6-5 and TRBJ2-1; TRBD2 matches 11 bases. V shed 6 bases and J 10 bases; nucleotides not matched to a gene: 8. The CDR3 is 14 residues long. Germline CDR1 reads MNHEY; CDR2 reads SVGAGI. The CDR3 region has the DNA TGTGCCAGCAGGGGGACGACTAGCGGGGTGGAGCAGTTCTTC. It yields the protein CASRGTTSGVEQFF.

This sequence joins TRBV7-3 and TRBJ2-1; 12 positions match TRBD2. The CDR3 is 18 residues long. V trimming: 2 bases; J trimming: 4 bases; junction bases outside the gene matches: 9. The germline V gene encodes CDR1 SGHTA and CDR2 FQGTGA. CDR3 nucleotides: TGTGCCAGCAGCTTATTAGGGCGGACTAGCGGGGAATACAATGAGCAGTTCTTC. Translating gives CASSLLGRTSGEYNEQFF.

V and J are TRBV18 and TRBJ2-7; TRBD1 might be the D (6 bases). The CDR3 length is 11 residues. The germline V gene has CDR1 KGHSH and CDR2 LQKENI. V was trimmed by 6 bases and J by 7 bases, leaving 10 bases between them. The CDR3 protein is CASSDSLEQYF. In DNA, the CDR3 is TGTGCCAGCTCGGACAGCTTAGAGCAGTACTTC.

For the CDR3, the DNA is TGCGCCAGCAAGGTTGCCCAGGACCAAGAGACCCAGTACTTC. It codes for CASKVAQDQETQYF. This chain connects TRBV5-1 to TRBJ2-5; no clear D. Germline V gene data show CDR1 as SGHRS and CDR2 as YFSETQ. V was clipped by 6 bases and J by 0 bases, with 12 bases between them. CDR3 length: 14 amino acids.

V and J are TRBV5-5 and TRBJ1-4, with 11 bases matching TRBD1. Trimming at V came to 6 bases and at J to 8 bases, leaving 12 bases not matched to a gene. In germline, CDR1 is SGHKS, CDR2 YYEKEE (reference sequence). The CDR3 contains 16 residues. CDR3 sequence (DNA): TGTGCCAGCACCTTCGATGGCGGGACAGGGGGAGAAAAACTGTTTTTT. Its translation is CASTFDGGTGGEKLFF.

The chain uses TRBV10-2 and TRBJ1-2; D perhaps matches TRBD1 (6 bases). The germline CDR1 and CDR2 sequences are WSHSY and SAAADI. The CDR3 is 12 residues long. V lost 4 bases, J lost 7 bases, and 10 bases lay in between. The CDR3 protein is CASSGGHLGYTF. The CDR3, as DNA: TGCGCCAGCAGTGGGGGACACCTTGGCTACACCTTC.

V and J are TRBV15 and TRBJ2-1, with a weak D call TRBD1 (5 bases). The CDR3 is 18 residues long. V gave up 0 bases and J gave up 1 base, with 16 bases separating them. Per the germline V gene, CDR1 is LNHNV and CDR2 is YYDKDF (reference sequence). CDR3 nucleotides: TGTGCCACCAGCAGAGATCAGTTCTTGCAGGGTTCCTACAATGAGCAGTTCTTC. Translating gives CATSRDQFLQGSYNEQFF.

The chain links TRBV4-2 to TRBJ2-2; tentative D call: TRBD2 (5 bases). The CDR3 covers 14 residues. The germline CDR1 and CDR2 sequences are LGHNA and YNFKEQ. With 4 bases removed from V and 6 bases from J, the gap between germline ends came to 12 bases. CDR3 sequence: CASSRLEVPGELFF. CDR3 in DNA: TGTGCCAGCAGCCGACTGGAGGTTCCCGGGGAGCTGTTTTTT.

This clone appeared a few times. This chain connects TRBV20-1 to TRBJ1-2; D is ambiguous. V lost 6 bases to trimming and J lost 7 bases, with 12 bases between them. CDR1 is DFQATT, CDR2 SNEGSKA, per germline (reference sequence). The CDR3 length is 11 residues. CDR3 bases: TGCAGTGCCCCCGGCCAAGGTGGCTACACCTTC. Its protein product is CSAPGQGGYTF.

The gene calls are TRBV18 and TRBJ1-1, with a tentative D call TRBD1 (5 bases). CDR3 length: 14 amino acids. Germline assignment: CDR1 KGHSH and CDR2 LQKENI. The V gene lost 2 bases and the J gene lost 4 bases, with 11 bases spanning the gap. CDR3 sequence reads: CASSPGRGSTEAFF. As DNA, the CDR3 is TGTGCCAGCTCACCAGGTAGGGGCAGCACTGAAGCTTTCTTT.

This clone was observed a few times. J is TRBJ2-5 and V is TRBV5-1, with a weak D call TRBD1 (6 bases). Per the germline V gene, CDR1 is SGHRS and CDR2 is YFSETQ. The V and J ends lost 0 bases and 2 bases respectively, with 11 bases between them. The CDR3 length is 15 residues. CDR3 nucleotide sequence: TGCGCCAGCAGCTTGGAAAGACAGGTGCAAGAGACCCAGTACTTC. Translating gives CASSLERQVQETQYF.

The chain recombines TRBV6-5 with TRBJ2-1; D call uncertain. Per the germline V gene, CDR1 is MNHEY and CDR2 is SVGAGI. With 6 bases removed from V and 7 bases from J, the gap between germline ends came to 10 bases. This CDR3 is 12 amino acids long. CDR3 bases: TGTGCCAGCAGCGGCCGGGTTAATGAGCAGTTCTTC. As protein: CASSGRVNEQFF.

This chain joins TRBV5-1 and TRBJ2-3, with 8 bases that match TRBD2. The CDR3 runs 15 residues. Trimming at V came to 6 bases and at J to 2 bases, leaving 8 bases not matched to a gene. CDR1 is SGHRS, CDR2 YFSETQ, per germline. The CDR3 coding sequence is TGCGCCAGCACCCTTAGCGGGGCGTCCACAGATACGCAGTATTTT. It codes for CASTLSGASTDTQYF.

The chain combines TRBV6-1 with TRBJ1-5; D is unclear. The CDR3 runs to 15 residues. The germline gives CDR1 MNHNS, CDR2 SASEGT. V dropped 3 bases and J dropped 9 bases, with 18 bases sitting between them. CDR3 nucleotide sequence: TGTGCCAGCAGTGATGTAGGCACTATCTATTGGCCCCAGCATTTT. Translated: CASSDVGTIYWPQHF.

The V call is TRBV5-1, the J call TRBJ1-1; D gene ambiguous. Germline V gives CDR1 SGHRS, CDR2 YFSETQ. The CDR3 runs 15 residues. The germline V and J ends were trimmed by 0 bases and 4 bases, with 13 bases remaining between them. Here the CDR3 DNA reads TGCGCCAGCAGCTTGGCCGGCAGTGGAACCACTGAAGCTTTCTTT. This gives the protein CASSLAGSGTTEAFF. Full variable domain (outside the CDR3, taken from reference TRBV5-1 and TRBJ1-1): KAGVTQTPRYLIKTRGQQVTLSCSPISGHRSVSWYQQTPGQGLQFLFEYFSETQRNKGNFPGRFSGRQFSNSRSEMNVSTLELGDSALYLCASSLAGSGTTEAFFGQGTRLTVV.

The CDR3 sequence: CATSRDLQETQYF. Written as DNA, the CDR3 is TGTGCCACCAGCAGGGACTTACAAGAGACCCAGTACTTC. This chain uses TRBV15 with TRBJ2-5; the D gene is possibly TRBD2 (5 bases). Germline V lookup: CDR1 LNHNV, CDR2 YYDKDF (reference sequence). The CDR3 runs to 13 residues. Trimming shortened V by 3 bases and J by 2 bases, and 7 bases separated the two germline ends.

Of note for this clone: Other DNA sequences in the sample encode the same CDR3. This sequence joins TRBV9 and TRBJ1-3; D is unclear. V lost 2 bases to trimming and J lost 1 base, with 7 bases between them. The CDR3 has 14 amino acids. CDR1 is SGDLS, CDR2 YYNGEE, per germline. This chain's CDR3 is CASSVGMSGNTIYF. CDR3 sequence (DNA): TGTGCCAGCAGCGTCGGGATGTCTGGAAACACCATATATTTT. The whole variable domain, remainder taken from reference TRBV9 and TRBJ1-3, is DSGVTQTPKHLITATGQRVTLRCSPRSGDLSVYWYQQSLDQGLQFLIQYYNGEERAKGNILERFSAQQFPDLHSELNLSSLELGDSALYFCASSVGMSGNTIYFGEGSWLTVV.

This clone has only one observation. V is TRBV5-1 and J is TRBJ2-5, with D perhaps TRBD1 (6 bases). Trimming shortened V by 0 bases and J by 4 bases, and 10 bases separated the two germline ends. Germline CDR1 and CDR2: SGHRS and YFSETQ. The CDR3 spans 14 residues. CDR3 nucleotides: TGCGCCAGCAGCTTGGGGGGGCTCGGAGAGACCCAGTACTTC. Translating gives CASSLGGLGETQYF. The complete variable domain, with remaining parts taken from reference TRBV5-1 and TRBJ2-5, reads KAGVTQTPRYLIKTRGQQVTLSCSPISGHRSVSWYQQTPGQGLQFLFEYFSETQRNKGNFPGRFSGRQFSNSRSEMNVSTLELGDSALYLCASSLGGLGETQYFGPGTRLLVL.

V is TRBV19 and J is TRBJ1-2; 8 bases line up with TRBD1. This CDR3 comprises 14 residues. Germline V gene lookup returns CDR1 LNHDA and CDR2 SQIVND (reference sequence). With 6 bases clipped from V and 8 bases from J, the junction kept 11 bases outside the gene matches. The CDR3 DNA reads TGTGCCAGTAGCCCCAACCAGGGGGCGCGGGGCTACACCTTC. Its protein is CASSPNQGARGYTF.

This clone was recorded a few times. The chain recombines TRBV27 with TRBJ1-4; weak D call: TRBD1 (6 bases). V gave up 4 bases and J gave up 0 bases, with 15 bases separating them. Germline values: CDR1 MNHEY, CDR2 SMNVEV (reference sequence). This CDR3 spans 17 amino acids. CDR3 in amino acids: CASSYRASPATNEKLFF. The CDR3 DNA is TGTGCCAGCAGTTACAGGGCTTCCCCTGCAACTAATGAAAAACTGTTTTTT. Variable domain in full (rest from reference TRBV27 and TRBJ1-4): EAQVTQNPRYLITVTGKKLTVTCSQNMNHEYMSWYRQDPGLGLRQIYYSMNVEVTDKGDVPEGYKVSRKEKRNFPLILESPSPNQTSLYFCASSYRASPATNEKLFFGSGTQLSVL.